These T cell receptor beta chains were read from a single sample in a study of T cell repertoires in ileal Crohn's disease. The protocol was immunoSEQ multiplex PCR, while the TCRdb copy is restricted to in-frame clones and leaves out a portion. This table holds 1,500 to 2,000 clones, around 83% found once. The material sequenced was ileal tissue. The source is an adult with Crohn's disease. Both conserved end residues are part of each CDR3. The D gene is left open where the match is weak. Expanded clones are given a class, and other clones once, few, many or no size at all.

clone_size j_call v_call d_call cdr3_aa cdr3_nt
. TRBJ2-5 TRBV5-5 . CASSLGASAIQETQYF TGTGCCAGCAGCTTGGGGGCTAGCGCTATCCAAGAGACCCAGTACTTC
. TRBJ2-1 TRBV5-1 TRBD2 CASSITSGSSYNEQFF TGCGCCAGCAGCATCACTAGCGGGAGCTCCTACAATGAGCAGTTCTTC
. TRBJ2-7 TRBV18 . CASSQDIYEQYF TGTGCCAGCTCACAGGACATCTACGAGCAGTACTTC
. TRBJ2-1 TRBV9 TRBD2 CASSSRTSAVGNEQFF TGTGCCAGCAGCTCCAGAACTAGCGCGGTAGGAAATGAGCAGTTCTTC
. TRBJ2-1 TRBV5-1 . CASSLREGAPNEQFF TGCGCCAGCAGCTTGAGAGAGGGTGCGCCCAATGAGCAGTTCTTC
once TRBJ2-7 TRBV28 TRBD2 CASRWIAGAYEQYF TGTGCCAGCAGGTGGATAGCGGGAGCCTACGAGCAGTACTTC
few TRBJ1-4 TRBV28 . CASSGGGGKNEKLFF TGTGCCAGCAGTGGGGGGGGAGGGAAGAATGAAAAACTGTTTTTT
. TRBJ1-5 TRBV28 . CASSRTAMKGQPQHF TGTGCCAGCAGTCGGACAGCCATGAAGGGGCAGCCCCAGCATTTT
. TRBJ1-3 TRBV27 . CASSQSRVSGNTIYF TGTGCCAGCAGTCAATCCAGGGTTTCTGGAAACACCATATATTTT
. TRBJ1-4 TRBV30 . CAWNGGLTNEKLFF TGTGCCTGGAATGGAGGTTTAACTAATGAAAAACTGTTTTTT
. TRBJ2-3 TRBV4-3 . CASSQDQRQGRNTQYF TGCGCCAGCAGCCAAGATCAGCGCCAGGGTAGGAATACGCAGTATTTT
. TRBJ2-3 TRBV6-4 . CAGGPRSRPRGSTDTQYF TGTGCCGGCGGCCCCCGTAGTCGTCCCCGGGGATCCACAGATACGCAGTATTTT
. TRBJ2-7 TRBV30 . CAWSVGFGAYEQYF TGTGCCTGGAGTGTAGGTTTCGGGGCCTACGAGCAGTACTTC
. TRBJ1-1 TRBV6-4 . CASSEHSRTDEAFF TGTGCCAGCAGCGAACACTCCCGGACAGATGAAGCTTTCTTT
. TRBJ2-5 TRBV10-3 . CAISDADSGRRMETQYF TGTGCCATCAGTGATGCGGACAGTGGCAGGAGGATGGAGACCCAGTACTTC
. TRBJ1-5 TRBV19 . CASSIFLEPQHF TGTGCCAGTAGTATCTTCCTAGAGCCCCAGCATTTT
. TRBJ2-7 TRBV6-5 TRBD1 CASRSPGGLEQYF TGTGCCAGCAGGAGCCCAGGGGGCCTCGAGCAGTACTTC
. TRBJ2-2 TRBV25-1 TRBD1 CASSGGQGWNTGELFF TGTGCCAGCAGTGGGGGACAGGGCTGGAACACCGGGGAGCTGTTTTTT
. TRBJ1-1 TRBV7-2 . CASRRVYVAEAFF TGTGCCAGCAGGAGGGTTTATGTCGCTGAAGCTTTCTTT
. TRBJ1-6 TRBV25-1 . CASSDGGGGSPLHF TGTGCCAGCAGTGACGGTGGTGGCGGCTCACCCCTCCACTTT
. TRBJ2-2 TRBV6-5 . CASSYDSGTGELFF TGTGCCAGCAGTTACGATTCCGGCACCGGGGAGCTGTTTTTT
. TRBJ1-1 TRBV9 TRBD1 CASSVGQRMNTEAFF TGTGCCAGCAGCGTGGGACAGCGTATGAACACTGAAGCTTTCTTT
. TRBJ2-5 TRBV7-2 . CASSLGTRETQYF TGTGCCAGCAGCTTGGGGACAAGAGAGACCCAGTACTTC
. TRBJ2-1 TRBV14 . CASSQVRNEQFF TGTGCCAGCAGCCAAGTGAGAAATGAGCAGTTCTTC
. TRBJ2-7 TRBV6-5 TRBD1 CASKTRDRGGEQYF TGTGCCAGCAAGACCCGGGACAGGGGAGGCGAGCAGTACTTC
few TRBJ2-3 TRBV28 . CASRTGTYSTDTQYF TGTGCCAGCAGGACAGGGACTTATAGCACAGATACGCAGTATTTT
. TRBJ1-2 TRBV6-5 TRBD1 CASSRDRGNGYTF TGTGCCAGCAGCCGGGACAGGGGAAATGGCTACACCTTC
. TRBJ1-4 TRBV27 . CASSFAGAANEKLFF TGTGCCAGCAGTTTTGCCGGTGCGGCTAATGAAAAACTGTTTTTT
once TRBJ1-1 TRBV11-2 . CASSLTPGGAEAFF TGTGCCAGCAGCTTAACCCCCGGCGGGGCTGAAGCTTTCTTT
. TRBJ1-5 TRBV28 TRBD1 CASSLLGRSGGWDF TGTGCCAGCAGTTTATTGGGCAGGTCAGGGGGCTGGGATTTT
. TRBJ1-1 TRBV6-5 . CASSYGAGTMNTEAFF TGTGCCAGCAGTTATGGGGCCGGGACAATGAACACTGAAGCTTTCTTT
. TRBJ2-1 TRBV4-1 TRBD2 CASSQVGTIIHEQFF TGCGCCAGCAGCCAAGTCGGGACTATAATTCATGAGCAGTTCTTC
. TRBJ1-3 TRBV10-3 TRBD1 CAISAGTGSTIYF TGTGCCATCAGTGCTGGGACAGGGAGCACCATATATTTT
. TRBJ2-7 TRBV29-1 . CSVGPGQKREQYF TGCAGCGTTGGGCCCGGACAAAAGCGCGAGCAGTACTTC
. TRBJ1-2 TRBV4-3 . CASSQESIGGYGYTF TGCGCCAGCAGCCAAGAGAGTATCGGAGGCTATGGCTACACCTTC
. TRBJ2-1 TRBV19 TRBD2 CASSIDAGTRGWFF TGTGCCAGTAGTATAGACGCGGGGACTAGGGGTTGGTTCTTC
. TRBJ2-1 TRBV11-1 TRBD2 CASSSSRGTGGLSYNEQFF TGTGCCAGCAGCTCAAGTCGTGGTACGGGAGGCCTCTCCTACAATGAGCAGTTCTTC
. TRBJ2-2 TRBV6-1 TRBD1 CASSEDRSTNTGELFF TGTGCCAGCAGTGAGGACAGGTCTACGAACACCGGGGAGCTGTTTTTT
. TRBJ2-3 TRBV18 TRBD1 CASSPQRTGGPDTQYF TGTGCCAGCTCACCACAGAGGACAGGGGGCCCAGATACGCAGTATTTT
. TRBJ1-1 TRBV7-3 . CASSWGRKNTEAFF TGTGCCAGCAGCTGGGGCCGGAAAAACACTGAAGCTTTCTTT